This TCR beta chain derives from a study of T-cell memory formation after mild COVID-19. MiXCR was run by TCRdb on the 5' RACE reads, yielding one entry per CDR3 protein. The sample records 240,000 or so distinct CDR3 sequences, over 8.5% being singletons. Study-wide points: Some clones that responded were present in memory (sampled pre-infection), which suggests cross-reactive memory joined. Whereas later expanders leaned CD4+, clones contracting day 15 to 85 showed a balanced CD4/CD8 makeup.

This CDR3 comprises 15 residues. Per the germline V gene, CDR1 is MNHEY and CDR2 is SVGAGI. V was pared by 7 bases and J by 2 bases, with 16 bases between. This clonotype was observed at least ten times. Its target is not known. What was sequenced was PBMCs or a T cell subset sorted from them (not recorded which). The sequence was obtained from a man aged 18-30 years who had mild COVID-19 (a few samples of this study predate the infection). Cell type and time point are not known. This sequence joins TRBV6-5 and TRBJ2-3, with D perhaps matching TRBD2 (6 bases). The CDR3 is CASISWGGSTDTQYF. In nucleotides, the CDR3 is TGTGCCAGCATCAGTTGGGGAGGATCCACAGATACGCAGTATTTT.